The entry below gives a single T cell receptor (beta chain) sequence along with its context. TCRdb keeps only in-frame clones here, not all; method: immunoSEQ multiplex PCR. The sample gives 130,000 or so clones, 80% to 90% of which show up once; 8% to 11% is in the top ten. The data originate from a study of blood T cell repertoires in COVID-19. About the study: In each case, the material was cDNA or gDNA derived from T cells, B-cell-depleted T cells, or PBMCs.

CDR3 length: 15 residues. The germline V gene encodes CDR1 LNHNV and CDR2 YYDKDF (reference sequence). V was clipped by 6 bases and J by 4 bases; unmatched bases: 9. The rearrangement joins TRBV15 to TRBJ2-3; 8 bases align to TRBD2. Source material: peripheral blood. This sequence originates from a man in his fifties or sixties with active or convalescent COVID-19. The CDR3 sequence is CATRKAGEGADTQYF. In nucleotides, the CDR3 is TGTGCCACCAGGAAAGCGGGAGAGGGGGCAGATACGCAGTATTTT.